Following are 28 T cell receptor beta chains from one sample sequenced in a study of PD-1 blockade in classical Hodgkin lymphoma. Some clones are missing from TCRdb's copy, which holds only in-frame ones; the method was immunoSEQ multiplex PCR. The repertoire holds some 84,000 clones, with 92% as singletons. Each patient's relapse followed autologous stem cell transplantation, and brentuximab vedotin exposure varied. This sample comprised peripheral blood mononuclear cells (PBMCs), obtained before the second cycle of nivolumab. The receptors here all came from a human donor with classical Hodgkin lymphoma.

V usage is TRBV6-5 and J usage is TRBJ1-2, with D maybe TRBD1 (6 bases). V lost 6 bases and J 4 bases, leaving 12 bases between the germline ends. Germline values: CDR1 MNHEY, CDR2 SVGAGI. This CDR3 spans 13 amino acids. The CDR3 nucleotides are TGTGCCAGCAGACCGGGGGGCCCCTATGGCTACACCTTC. Translated, it gives CASRPGGPYGYTF.

The chain recombines TRBV6-1 with TRBJ2-1; D not certain. The CDR3 spans 13 residues. The ends were cut back, 7 bases at V and 8 bases at J, with 15 bases in the middle. In germline, CDR1 is MNHNS, CDR2 SASEGT. The CDR3 here is CASTAIRGDEQFF. The CDR3 nucleotides are TGTGCCAGCACGGCAATACGAGGCGATGAGCAGTTCTTC.

This chain joins TRBV6-6 and TRBJ1-1, with D hard to call. The germline V gene encodes CDR1 MNHNY and CDR2 SVGAGI (reference sequence). The CDR3 contains 13 residues. V was cut by 8 bases and J by 1 base, with 11 bases left in between. CDR3 DNA sequence: TGTGCCAGCTCGCTTGTCCCGAACACTGAAGCTTTCTTT. Translated: CASSLVPNTEAFF.

V gene TRBV6-5 combines with J gene TRBJ1-5; 9 bases agree with TRBD1. The CDR3 contains 14 residues. Germline-derived CDR1 and CDR2 are MNHEY and SVGAGI. Losses at the gene ends were 6 bases for V and 6 bases for J; bases not matched to a gene: 6. DNA for the CDR3: TGTGCCAGCAGAAAGGACAGGGGTATTCAGCCCCAGCATTTT. Translating gives CASRKDRGIQPQHF.

The chain couples TRBV28 to TRBJ2-7; 11 bases map to TRBD1. Germline V lookup: CDR1 MDHEN, CDR2 SYDVKM. This CDR3 comprises 18 residues. Trimming at V came to 6 bases and at J to 0 bases, leaving 13 bases not matched to a gene. The CDR3 here is CASRVKRKDRGPSYEQYF. The CDR3 nucleotides read TGTGCCAGCAGGGTTAAGAGAAAGGACAGGGGGCCCTCCTACGAGCAGTACTTC.

The CDR3 DNA sequence: TGTGCCTGGAGGTCGGGTCCCGGGCCCCAAAACATTCAGTACTTC. Translating gives CAWRSGPGPQNIQYF. The rearrangement uses TRBV30 and TRBJ2-4, with D hard to call. The V end lost 3 bases, the J end lost 5 bases, and 17 bases lay between the germline ends. This CDR3 region has 15 residues. CDR1 and CDR2 from the germline V gene are GTSNPN and SVGIG (reference sequence). The full variable domain, completed using reference TRBV30 and TRBJ2-4, is SQTIHQWPATLVQPVGSPLSLECTVEGTSNPNLYWYRQAAGRGLQLLFYSVGIGQISSEVPQNLSASRPQDRQFILSSKKLLLSDSGFYLCAWRSGPGPQNIQYFGAGTRLSVL.

The V call is TRBV6-5, the J call TRBJ1-2, with 7 bases fitting TRBD1. V dropped 3 bases and J dropped 8; count of bases not matched to a gene: 6. The CDR3 extends over 13 amino acids. Germline V CDR1 and CDR2: MNHEY, SVGAGI. Written as DNA, the CDR3 is TGTGCCAGCAGTTATTCGCCAGGGGGGGGCTACACCTTC. As protein: CASSYSPGGGYTF.

This clone was picked up a small number of times. The chain uses TRBV6-6 and TRBJ1-1; 7 nucleotides agree with TRBD1. CDR3 length: 14 residues. Germline-derived CDR1 and CDR2 are MNHNY and SVGAGI (reference sequence). Losses at the gene ends were 6 bases for V and 3 bases for J; bases not matched to a gene: 7. CDR3 DNA: TGTGCCAGCAGCCTCGAACAGGGGTACACTGAAGCTTTCTTT. It yields the protein CASSLEQGYTEAFF.

The V call is TRBV7-3, the J call TRBJ2-3, with 8 bases that match TRBD2. Germline V CDR1 and CDR2: SGHTA, FQGTGA. V shed 2 bases, J shed 2 bases, and the junction held 15 bases outside the gene matches. This CDR3 is 19 amino acids long. The CDR3 loop reads CASSLVHGAGSGTTDTQYF. The CDR3 DNA sequence: TGTGCCAGCAGCTTAGTTCATGGGGCTGGTAGCGGGACCACAGATACGCAGTATTTT.

This chain uses TRBV4-2 with TRBJ2-2, with TRBD2 identical over 7 bases. Trimming took 3 bases from V and 4 from J; bases not matched to a gene: 5. CDR3 length: 15 residues. Germline-derived CDR1 and CDR2 are LGHNA and YNFKEQ. CDR3 sequence reads: CASSQGPSGTGELFF. In nucleotides, the CDR3 is TGTGCCAGCAGCCAGGGTCCTAGCGGCACCGGGGAGCTGTTTTTT.

The chain uses TRBV5-4 and TRBJ2-1; 11 nucleotides align to TRBD2. The CDR3 loop spans 16 amino acids. Germline lookup yields CDR1 SGHNT and CDR2 YYREEE (reference sequence). J lost 4 bases, V lost 4 bases, and 7 bases had no gene match. The CDR3 sequence: CASSTAGLAEYNEQFF. The CDR3 nucleotides are TGTGCCAGCAGCACTGCGGGACTAGCGGAGTACAATGAGCAGTTCTTC. Full variable domain (rest looked up from reference TRBV5-4 and TRBJ2-1): ETGVTQSPTHLIKTRGQQVTLRCSSQSGHNTVSWYQQALGQGPQFIFQYYREEENGRGNFPPRFSGLQFPNYSSELNVNALELDDSALYLCASSTAGLAEYNEQFFGPGTRLTVL.

The chain employs TRBV5-1 and TRBJ2-3; TRBD2 might be the D (5 bases). Per germline, CDR1 SGHRS and CDR2 YFSETQ. The CDR3 is 16 residues long. V gave up 0 bases and J gave up 5 bases, with 16 bases separating them. In DNA form, the CDR3 reads TGCGCCAGCAGCTTGGGAGGACTGCCTCCCATAGATACGCAGTATTTT. Its translation: CASSLGGLPPIDTQYF.

This sequence joins TRBV14 and TRBJ2-1, with 10 bases that match TRBD2. Germline values: CDR1 SGHDN, CDR2 FVKESK. The CDR3 extends over 15 amino acids. V shed 5 bases and J 1 base; nucleotides not matched to a gene: 2. CDR3 sequence (DNA): TGTGCCAGCAGCGTTAGCGGGAGGTCCTACAATGAGCAGTTCTTC. This encodes CASSVSGRSYNEQFF.

This chain joins TRBV14 and TRBJ2-4; the D is unclear. This CDR3 has 12 amino acids. V gave up 2 bases and J gave up 8 bases, with 7 bases separating them. Germline V gene sequence: CDR1 SGHDN, CDR2 FVKESK. DNA for the CDR3: TGTGCCAGCAGCCAAATACAGCACATTCAGTACTTC. Its translation: CASSQIQHIQYF.

This clone was seen a few times. V usage is TRBV6-5 and J usage is TRBJ1-1; D ambiguous. V lost 6 bases, J lost 2 bases, and 7 bases lay in between. Germline CDR1 reads MNHEY; CDR2 reads SVGAGI. CDR3 length equals 12 residues. This chain's CDR3 is CASSPGNTEAFF. CDR3 nucleotide sequence: TGTGCCAGCAGCCCCGGTAACACTGAAGCTTTCTTT.

This clone was counted between two and nine times. The chain links TRBV7-2 to TRBJ1-2, with 8 bases that match TRBD1. Per germline, CDR1 SGHTA and CDR2 FQGNSA. V lost 5 bases, J lost 8 bases, and 13 bases stayed unmatched. The CDR3 consists of 15 residues. The CDR3 bases are TGTGCCAGCAGCCTTCAGGGGGCGACACGTTGGGGCTACACCTTC. This encodes CASSLQGATRWGYTF.

This clone was found a few times. The rearrangement joins TRBV30 to TRBJ1-1; 7 nucleotides line up with TRBD1. In germline, CDR1 is GTSNPN, CDR2 SVGIG (reference sequence). This CDR3 region has 15 residues. The V segment lost 2 bases and the J segment 5 bases; nucleotides outside the gene matches: 11. DNA for the CDR3: TGTGCCTGGAGTAGGACAGGACCAGAGGGGACTGAAGCTTTCTTT. Translating it yields CAWSRTGPEGTEAFF.

The chain uses TRBV5-1 and TRBJ1-2; D is uncertain. The CDR3 has 11 amino acids. Trimming took 0 bases from V and 7 from J, leaving 4 bases between them. Germline V gives CDR1 SGHRS, CDR2 YFSETQ. CDR3 protein: CASSLESGYTF. DNA of the CDR3: TGCGCCAGCAGCTTGGAAAGTGGCTACACCTTC.

This chain uses TRBV18 with TRBJ2-1; 10 bases fit TRBD2. The CDR3 covers 12 residues. Germline V gene data show CDR1 as KGHSH and CDR2 as LQKENI. V was clipped by 0 bases and J by 15 bases; unmatched bases: 2. Here the CDR3 reads CASSPPEREGFF. In DNA form, the CDR3 reads TGTGCCAGCTCACCACCAGAGCGGGAGGGGTTCTTC. The full variable domain, rest sourced from reference TRBV18 and TRBJ2-1, is NAGVMQNPRHLVRRRGQEARLRCSPMKGHSHVYWYRQLPEEGLKFMVYLQKENIIDESGMPKERFSAEFPKEGPSILRIQQVVRGDSAAYFCASSPPEREGFFGPGTRLTVL.

This chain joins TRBV5-6 and TRBJ1-2, with 9 bases fitting TRBD1. The CDR3 runs 16 residues. The germline CDR1 and CDR2 sequences are SGHDT and YYEEEE. V was clipped by 4 bases and J by 2 bases; unmatched bases: 9. CDR3 amino acids: CASSAYLDRGNYGYTF. CDR3 DNA sequence: TGTGCCAGCAGCGCATACCTTGACAGGGGGAACTATGGCTACACCTTC.

CDR3 region: CASSLAPSDRETQYF. The CDR3 nucleotides are TGCGCCAGCAGCTTGGCCCCCTCAGATAGAGAGACCCAGTACTTC. The rearrangement links TRBV5-1 to TRBJ2-5; D is unclear. CDR1 and CDR2 (germline): SGHRS, YFSETQ. The CDR3 runs 15 residues. V was clipped by 0 bases and J by 4 bases, with 13 bases between them.

This clone has just a few counts. The DNA of the CDR3 is TGTGCCAGCAGTTCAACGCTGGGACAAAATCAGCCCCAGCATTTT. Protein sequence: CASSSTLGQNQPQHF. V and J are TRBV6-6 and TRBJ1-5; a weak D match, TRBD1 (6 bases). In germline, CDR1 is MNHNY, CDR2 SVGAGI (reference sequence). Deletions cut 4 bases from V and 4 bases from J, with 14 bases between. CDR3 length: 15 amino acids.

The table lists this clone with a few counts. The rearrangement links TRBV5-4 to TRBJ2-5, with a possible D match to TRBD1 (5 bases). The V and J ends lost 0 bases and 1 base respectively, with 7 bases between them. This CDR3 is built from 14 residues. The V gene's germline CDR1 is SGHNT and CDR2 YYREEE (reference sequence). The CDR3 nucleotides read TGTGCCAGCAGCTTGGCTGGGGCCCAAGAGACCCAGTACTTC. Translated: CASSLAGAQETQYF.

V gene TRBV30 combines with J gene TRBJ2-2; the D gene is possibly TRBD1 (6 bases). Trimming removed 3 bases at V and 5 bases at J, with 10 bases between. The CDR3 totals 13 residues. From germline, CDR1 is GTSNPN and CDR2 SVGIG (reference sequence). The CDR3 sequence is CAWRQRGTGELFF. Here the CDR3 DNA reads TGTGCCTGGAGGCAGAGGGGGACCGGGGAGCTGTTTTTT. Supplemented by reference TRBV30 and TRBJ2-2, the full variable domain reads SQTIHQWPATLVQPVGSPLSLECTVEGTSNPNLYWYRQAAGRGLQLLFYSVGIGQISSEVPQNLSASRPQDRQFILSSKKLLLSDSGFYLCAWRQRGTGELFFGEGSRLTVL.

The V gene is TRBV9, the J gene TRBJ2-3; D ambiguous. CDR3 size: 14 residues. Germline V lookup: CDR1 SGDLS, CDR2 YYNGEE. Trimming pared 4 bases from V and 2 bases from J, leaving 11 bases between. The CDR3 region is CASSWAISTDTQYF. CDR3 DNA sequence: TGTGCCAGCAGCTGGGCCATTTCCACAGATACGCAGTATTTT.

The CDR3 loop is CASSSFSGSSSEQFF. CDR3 in DNA: TGTGCCAGCAGTTCTTTCAGCGGGAGTAGCTCTGAGCAGTTCTTC. The chain is built from TRBV28 and TRBJ2-1, with 8 bases aligning to TRBD2. Germline values: CDR1 MDHEN, CDR2 SYDVKM. V trimming: 4 bases; J trimming: 9 bases; junction bases outside the gene matches: 11. CDR3 length: 15 residues.

Here the CDR3 DNA reads TGTGCCAGCAGTTCCCAAGCAGGGGACAGGGAGTTCGGGAATGGCTACACCTTC. Residues: CASSSQAGDREFGNGYTF. The genes are TRBV28 and TRBJ1-2; TRBD1 matches 9 bases. The CDR3 consists of 18 residues. Germline CDR1 and CDR2: MDHEN and SYDVKM. J lost 6 bases, V lost 4 bases, and 18 bases had no gene match.

The V and J genes are TRBV5-1 and TRBJ2-5; TRBD2 aligns across 8 bases. Unmatched junction bases numbered 6, after V lost 0 bases and J lost 2 bases. This CDR3 comprises 16 residues. In germline, CDR1 is SGHRS, CDR2 YFSETQ. Here the CDR3 DNA reads TGCGCCAGCAGCTTGGGCCCACTAGCGGATCAAGAGACCCAGTACTTC. As protein: CASSLGPLADQETQYF. Full variable domain (rest looked up from reference TRBV5-1 and TRBJ2-5): KAGVTQTPRYLIKTRGQQVTLSCSPISGHRSVSWYQQTPGQGLQFLFEYFSETQRNKGNFPGRFSGRQFSNSRSEMNVSTLELGDSALYLCASSLGPLADQETQYFGPGTRLLVL.